The clone carrying this T cell receptor beta chain was recorded at least ten times. In building TCR beta libraries, iRepertoire HTBI primers were used together with Arm-PCR of CDR3 regions. TCRdb itself ran the multiplex PCR reads through MiXCR, one entry per CDR3 protein. The sample lists under 300,000 distinct CDR3 sequences, 20% occurring once. Documented time point: newly diagnosed GD, antithyroid drugs for less than 3 months. PBMC-extracted RNA yielded the TCR library. The data were taken from a study of regulatory T cells in long-lasting Graves disease. The CDR3 is 13 amino acids. Trimming stripped 0 bases from V and 2 bases from J, with 5 bases between. Germline V lookup: CDR1 PRHDT, CDR2 FYEKMQ (reference sequence).

The starting material was peripheral blood mononuclear cells (PBMCs), obtained at new diagnosis, from a patient treated with antithyroid drugs. This clonotype was obtained from a female donor with Graves disease. V and J are TRBV13 and TRBJ2-7; no clear D gene. The CDR3 nucleotides read TGTGCCAGCAGCTTAGGTCCTACCTACGAGCAGTACTTC. Translated, it gives CASSLGPTYEQYF. Complete variable domain (other parts from reference TRBV13 and TRBJ2-7): AAGVIQSPRHLIKEKRETATLKCYPIPRHDTVYWYQQGPGQDPQFLISFYEKMQSDKGSIPDRFSAQQFSDYHSELNMSSLELGDSALYFCASSLGPTYEQYFGPGTRLTVT.